The next 8 T cell receptor beta chains were all read from a single sample in a study of blood T cell repertoires in COVID-19. Some clones are missing from TCRdb's copy, which holds only in-frame ones; the method was immunoSEQ multiplex PCR. The table has around 250,000 clones, roughly 84% seen once. Sample: PBMCs or T cells enriched from blood (not recorded which). The receptors come from a man aged 50 or older who had recovered from COVID-19.

The J gene is TRBJ2-7, the V gene TRBV18; no clear D gene. In germline, CDR1 is KGHSH, CDR2 LQKENI. CDR3 size: 13 residues. V was clipped by 6 bases and J by 1 base, with 10 bases between them. The CDR3 sequence is CASSSPASYEQYF. In DNA, the CDR3 is TGTGCCAGCTCTTCCCCAGCGTCCTACGAGCAGTACTTC.

This chain links TRBV19 with TRBJ1-5; no reliable D call. Trimming shortened V by 10 bases and J by 2 bases, and 15 bases separated the two germline ends. There are 14 residues in the CDR3. Germline V CDR1 and CDR2: LNHDA, SQIVND (reference sequence). The chain's CDR3 is CATSDREGNQPQHF. The CDR3 nucleotides read TGTGCCACCTCGGACCGGGAAGGCAATCAGCCCCAGCATTTT.

DNA of the CDR3: TGTGCCAGCAGCTGGCCCTTGAGGACAGGTCAAGAGACCCAGTACTTC. It encodes CASSWPLRTGQETQYF. This chain uses TRBV5-5 with TRBJ2-5; 7 bases agree with TRBD1. This CDR3 comprises 16 residues. With V trimmed by 3 bases and J by 2 bases, 10 bases remained unmatched. CDR1 is SGHKS and CDR2 is YYEKEE in the germline V gene (reference sequence).

This clone was counted only a few times. The chain couples TRBV28 to TRBJ1-5, with D tentatively TRBD1 (6 bases). The V end lost 3 bases, the J end lost 11 bases, and 8 bases lay between the germline ends. Germline V lookup: CDR1 MDHEN, CDR2 SYDVKM. This CDR3 region has 11 residues. The CDR3 nucleotides read TGTGCCAGCAGTTTCAGGGGAGCCCAGCATTTT. It is translated as CASSFRGAQHF.

J is TRBJ1-3 and V is TRBV18; D call uncertain. The germline V gene encodes CDR1 KGHSH and CDR2 LQKENI. The ends were cut back, 2 bases at V and 1 base at J, with 9 bases in the middle. This CDR3 comprises 15 residues. The CDR3 sequence: CASSPGRISGNTIYF. The CDR3 DNA reads as TGTGCCAGCTCACCAGGGAGGATTTCTGGAAACACCATATATTTT.

The chain couples TRBV6-5 to TRBJ1-5; no clear D gene. Trimming left V 6 bases short and J 5 bases short, with 11 bases between. CDR3 length: 13 amino acids. Germline CDR1 and CDR2: MNHEY and SVGAGI. The CDR3 here is CASSLRGDQPQHF. The CDR3 DNA follows: TGTGCCAGCAGCCTGAGAGGCGATCAGCCCCAGCATTTT.

The chain joins TRBV7-3 to TRBJ2-6, with 7 bases aligning to TRBD1. The ends lost 4 bases at V and 0 bases at J; junction bases unmatched: 12. The CDR3 runs to 19 residues. Germline V gives CDR1 SGHTA, CDR2 FQGTGA. CDR3 bases: TGTGCCAGCAGCTCTCACCCGACAGGGCCCGGCTCTGGGGCCAACGTCCTGACTTTC. Its protein is CASSSHPTGPGSGANVLTF.

This clone was picked up one time. The chain uses TRBV28 and TRBJ2-1, with a weak D call TRBD2 (6 bases). The CDR3 spans 15 residues. CDR1 is MDHEN, CDR2 SYDVKM, per germline. V dropped 7 bases and J dropped 12 bases, with 25 bases sitting between them. The CDR3 sequence: CASTDLTPAGFGQFF. The CDR3 DNA follows: TGTGCCAGCACCGACCTGACCCCAGCGGGTTTCGGGCAGTTCTTC.